These 14 T cell receptor beta chains share one sample of origin, sequenced in a study of breast tumors, draining lymph nodes, adjacent tissues. TCRdb recomputed calls from the multiplex PCR reads with MiXCR, one row per CDR3 protein. Among tens of thousands of distinct CDR3 sequences, less than 55% were seen once, and the ten largest hold about 11%. Sequenced: breast tumor tissue. Receptor source: a female donor with breast cancer. Some clones in this sample may be carry-over from other donors' samples.

The CDR3 reads CASSLIAGEGEQFF. The CDR3 DNA sequence: TGTGCCAGCAGCTTAATAGCGGGAGAGGGTGAGCAGTTCTTC. This rearrangement joins TRBV7-3 to TRBJ2-1, with 9 nucleotides matching TRBD2. Losses at the gene ends were 1 base for V and 9 bases for J; bases not matched to a gene: 4. The CDR3 consists of 14 residues. Looked up from germline, CDR1 is SGHTA and CDR2 is FQGTGA. Filled out from reference TRBV7-3 and TRBJ2-1, the complete variable domain reads GAGVSQTPSNKVTEKGKYVELRCDPISGHTALYWYRQSLGQGPEFLIYFQGTGAADDSGLPNDRFFAVRPEGSVSTLKIQRTERGDSAVYLCASSLIAGEGEQFFGPGTRLTVL.

About this clonotype: Its ends do not fully match the called genes, so a read error is possible. The rearrangement joins TRBV11-1 to TRBJ2-1; no clear D gene. This CDR3 comprises 13 residues. Germline values: CDR1 SGHAT, CDR2 FQDESV (reference sequence). The CDR3 nucleotides are TGTGCCAGCAGCTTGAACGCGTACAATGGGCAGTTCTTC. Translation gives CASSLNAYNGQFF.

At least ten counts were recorded for this clonotype. The chain joins TRBV11-1 to TRBJ2-3; 13 nucleotides match TRBD2. Germline V gives CDR1 SGHAT, CDR2 FQDESV (reference sequence). The CDR3 has 17 residues. The J segment lost 0 bases and the V segment lost 5 bases, leaving 5 bases of the junction unmatched. The CDR3 region is CASSLRLAGGSTDTQYF. The CDR3 DNA sequence: TGTGCCAGCAGCCTAAGACTAGCGGGAGGTAGCACAGATACGCAGTATTTT.

This clonotype was counted many times. V is TRBV7-9 and J is TRBJ2-2; 7 positions match TRBD1. Per the germline V gene, CDR1 is SEHNR and CDR2 is FQNEAQ (reference sequence). CDR3 length: 16 amino acids. With 5 bases clipped from V and 6 bases from J, the junction kept 12 bases outside the gene matches. For the CDR3, the DNA is TGTGCCAGCAGCCAAGTGACAGGGCGAAAGGCCGGGGAGCTGTTTTTT. Protein: CASSQVTGRKAGELFF.

This clonotype has at least ten counts. The chain combines TRBV3-1 with TRBJ2-2; TRBD1 might be the D (6 bases). V lost 4 bases to trimming and J lost 2 bases, with 8 bases between them. Germline values: CDR1 LGHDT, CDR2 YNNKEL (reference sequence). The CDR3 covers 14 residues. Here the CDR3 DNA reads TGTGCCAGCAGCCGGGACACTAACACCGGGGAGCTGTTTTTT. Translating it yields CASSRDTNTGELFF.

V and J are TRBV7-9 and TRBJ2-5; the match to TRBD2 covers 10 bases. V was pared by 5 bases and J by 2 bases, with 5 bases of the junction left unmatched. The germline CDR1 and CDR2 sequences are SEHNR and FQNEAQ (reference sequence). The CDR3 runs to 15 residues. DNA for the CDR3: TGTGCCAGCAGCAACGCAGCGGGAGGGCAAGAGACCCAGTACTTC. As protein: CASSNAAGGQETQYF.

This clonotype was recorded at least ten times. The chain carries TRBV2 and TRBJ2-3; no firm D call. This CDR3 comprises 13 residues. Trimming removed 6 bases at V and 0 bases at J, with 7 bases between. In germline, CDR1 is SNHLY, CDR2 FYNNEI. CDR3 bases: TGTGCCAGCAGCGCAGAGAGCACAGATACGCAGTATTTT. This sequence encodes CASSAESTDTQYF.

This clonotype appeared once. V usage is TRBV19 and J usage is TRBJ2-7, with a possible D match to TRBD1 (6 bases). Germline lookup yields CDR1 LNHDA and CDR2 SQIVND (reference sequence). Trimming pared 6 bases from V and 2 bases from J, leaving 11 bases between. The CDR3 is made up of 13 amino acids. The CDR3 nucleotides read TGTGCCAGTAGCGGTGGGGGCACCTACGAGCAGTACTTC. Translation: CASSGGGTYEQYF.

This clonotype was observed many times. The chain recombines TRBV20-1 with TRBJ1-2; D is perhaps TRBD1 (5 bases). V was clipped by 3 bases and J by 3 bases, with 5 bases between them. The V gene's germline CDR1 is DFQATT and CDR2 SNEGSKA (reference sequence). The CDR3 is 11 amino acids. CDR3 bases: TGCAGTGCTAGGACAGACTATGGCTACACCTTC. It encodes CSARTDYGYTF.

The chain links TRBV7-3 to TRBJ1-2; tentative D call: TRBD1 (6 bases). Per germline, CDR1 SGHTA and CDR2 FQGTGA. V lost 3 bases and J 4 bases, leaving 12 bases between the germline ends. The CDR3 extends over 14 amino acids. CDR3 residues: CASSLGAFVYGYTF. Here the CDR3 DNA reads TGTGCCAGCAGCTTGGGGGCGTTCGTCTATGGCTACACCTTC.

In its sample, this clonotype was seen many times. The chain couples TRBV30 to TRBJ1-2, with 10 bases that match TRBD1. The CDR3 extends over 12 amino acids. CDR1 GTSNPN and CDR2 SVGIG come from the germline V gene (reference sequence). V was clipped by 8 bases and J by 1 base; unmatched bases: 1. CDR3 bases: TGTGCCGGGACAGGGGTTAACTATGGCTACACCTTC. Amino acid sequence: CAGTGVNYGYTF.

The V call is TRBV7-2, the J call TRBJ1-6; 12 bases are a match to TRBD1. The germline gives CDR1 SGHTA, CDR2 FQGNSA. The CDR3 extends over 16 amino acids. V lost 5 bases and J lost 7; bases outside the gene matches: 6. Here the CDR3 reads CASSAGGTGGNSPLHF. In DNA, the CDR3 is TGTGCCAGCAGCGCAGGCGGGACAGGGGGCAATTCACCCCTCCACTTT.

This clonotype was recorded many times. This chain links TRBV7-2 with TRBJ2-2; no firm D call. This CDR3 has 13 residues. Germline lookup yields CDR1 SGHTA and CDR2 FQGNSA. V gave up 0 bases and J gave up 4 bases, with 3 bases separating them. CDR3 region: CASSLAGTGELFF. The CDR3 nucleotides are TGTGCCAGCAGCTTAGCTGGCACCGGGGAGCTGTTTTTT.

This chain joins TRBV25-1 and TRBJ2-3, with 11 bases aligning to TRBD2. The length of the CDR3 is 14 residues. From germline, CDR1 is MGHDK and CDR2 SYGVNS. The CDR3, as DNA: TGTGCTCACTCACTAGCGGGAGCAACAGATACGCAGTATTTT. Protein sequence: CAHSLAGATDTQYF.